The entry below gives a single T cell receptor (beta chain) sequence along with its context. This sample was included in a study of blood T cell repertoires in COVID-19. Study details: Material from acute and convalescent COVID-19 was sourced from the United States, Italy and Spain.

The CDR3 is made up of 18 amino acids. The J segment lost 1 base and the V segment lost 6 bases, leaving 13 bases of the junction unmatched. Germline CDR1 SNHLY, CDR2 FYNNEI. Assay used: immunoSEQ multiplex PCR; TCRdb lists only in-frame clones, some missing. The data contain about 170,000 clones, around 90% of them singletons. Recruited during active infection, patients (from Seattle) were subsequently followed longitudinally. The sequence was collected from a woman of 80 years or more with COVID-19, enrolled during active disease. The chain combines TRBV2 with TRBJ2-3, with TRBD2 matching over 10 bases. The sample was peripheral blood. The CDR3 spells CASRLGAGGRFGTDTQYF. CDR3 sequence (DNA): TGTGCCAGCAGGCTAGGAGCGGGAGGGCGGTTTGGCACAGATACGCAGTATTTT. Variable domain in full (rest from reference TRBV2 and TRBJ2-3): EPEVTQTPSHQVTQMGQEVILRCVPISNHLYFYWYRQILGQKVEFLVSFYNNEISEKSEIFDDQFSVERPDGSNFTLKIRSTKLEDSAMYFCASRLGAGGRFGTDTQYFGPGTRLTVL.